The present T cell receptor (beta chain) was sequenced within a study of T-cell memory formation after mild COVID-19. General observations from the study: Chiefly within CM and EM were the contracting CD4+ clones; CD8+ ones were within EMRA. Clones from the second wave (peaking day 37) had unconfirmed SARS-CoV-2 specificity.

This clonotype was observed a handful of times. What it recognizes is unknown. Germline V gene data show CDR1 as DFQATT and CDR2 as SNEGSKA (reference sequence). V was pared by 1 base and J by 3 bases, with 8 bases between. This CDR3 has 13 amino acids. TCRdb itself ran the 5' RACE reads through MiXCR, one entry per CDR3 protein. The sample records approximately 560,000 distinct CDR3 sequences, roughly 17% being singletons. This clonotype originated in an adult woman who had mild COVID-19 (a few samples of this study predate the infection). Cell type and time point are not known. The rearrangement joins TRBV20-1 to TRBJ2-3, with D unclear. The specimen was PBMCs or a T cell subset sorted from them (not recorded which). The CDR3 DNA reads as TGCAGTGCTAGAGTAGGGTTGACAGATACGCAGTATTTT. Amino acids: CSARVGLTDTQYF.